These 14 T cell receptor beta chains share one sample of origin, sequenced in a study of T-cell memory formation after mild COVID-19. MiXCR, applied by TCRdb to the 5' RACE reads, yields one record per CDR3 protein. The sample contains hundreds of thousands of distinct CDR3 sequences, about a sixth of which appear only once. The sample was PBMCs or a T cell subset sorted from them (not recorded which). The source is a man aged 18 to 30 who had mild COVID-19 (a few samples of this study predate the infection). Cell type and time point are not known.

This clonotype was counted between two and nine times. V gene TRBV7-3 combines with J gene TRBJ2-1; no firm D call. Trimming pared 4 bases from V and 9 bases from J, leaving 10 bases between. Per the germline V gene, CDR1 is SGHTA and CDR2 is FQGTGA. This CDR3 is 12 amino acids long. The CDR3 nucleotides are TGTGCCAGCAGCTCGTTGGGCGTTGAGCAGTTCTTC. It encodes CASSSLGVEQFF. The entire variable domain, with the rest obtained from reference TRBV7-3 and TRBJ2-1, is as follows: GAGVSQTPSNKVTEKGKYVELRCDPISGHTALYWYRQSLGQGPEFLIYFQGTGAADDSGLPNDRFFAVRPEGSVSTLKIQRTERGDSAVYLCASSSLGVEQFFGPGTRLTVL.

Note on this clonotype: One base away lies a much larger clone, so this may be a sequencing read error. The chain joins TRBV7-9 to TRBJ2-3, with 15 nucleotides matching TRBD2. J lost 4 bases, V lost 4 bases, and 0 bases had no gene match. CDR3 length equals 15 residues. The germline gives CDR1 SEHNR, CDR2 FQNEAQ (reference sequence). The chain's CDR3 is CASSWTSGGADTQYF. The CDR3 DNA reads TGTGCCAGCAGCTGGACTAGCGGGGGGGCAGATACGCAGTATTTT. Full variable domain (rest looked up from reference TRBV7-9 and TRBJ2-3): DTGVSQNPRHKITKRGQNVTFRCDPISEHNRLYWYRQTLGQGPEFLTYFQNEAQLEKSRLLSDRFSAERPKGSFSTLEIQRTEQGDSAMYLCASSWTSGGADTQYFGPGTRLTVL.

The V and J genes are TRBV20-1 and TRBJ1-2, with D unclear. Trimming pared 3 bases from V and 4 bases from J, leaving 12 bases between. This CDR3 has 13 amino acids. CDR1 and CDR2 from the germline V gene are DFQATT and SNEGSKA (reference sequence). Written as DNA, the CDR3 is TGCAGTGCTAGGGCCTGGGTGGGCTATGGCTACACCTTC. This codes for CSARAWVGYGYTF.

The CDR3 here is CASSPQGRGATDTQYF. The CDR3 DNA reads as TGTGCCAGCAGCCCGCAGGGGCGGGGGGCCACAGATACGCAGTATTTT. V gene TRBV7-9 combines with J gene TRBJ2-3; 8 bases align to TRBD2. This CDR3 spans 16 amino acids. Germline CDR1 is SEHNR and CDR2 is FQNEAQ (reference sequence). The V and J ends lost 5 bases and 2 bases, in that order; junction bases with no gene match: 9.

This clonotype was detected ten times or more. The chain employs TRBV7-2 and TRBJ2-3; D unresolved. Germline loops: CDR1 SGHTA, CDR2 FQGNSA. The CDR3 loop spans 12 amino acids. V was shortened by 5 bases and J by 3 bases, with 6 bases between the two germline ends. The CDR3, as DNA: TGTGCCAGCAGCAAAAATACAGATACGCAGTATTTT. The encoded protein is CASSKNTDTQYF.

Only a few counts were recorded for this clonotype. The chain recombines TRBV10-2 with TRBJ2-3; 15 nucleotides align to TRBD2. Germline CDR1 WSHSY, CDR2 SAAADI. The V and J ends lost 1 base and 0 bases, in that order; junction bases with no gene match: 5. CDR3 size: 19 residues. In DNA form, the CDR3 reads TGCGCCAGCAGTGAGTTCGGACTAGCGGGGGGGAGTAGCACAGATACGCAGTATTTT. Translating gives CASSEFGLAGGSSTDTQYF.

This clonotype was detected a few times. The CDR3 protein is CASSPERWPNNEQFF. The CDR3 coding sequence is TGTGCCAGCAGCCCCGAGAGGTGGCCCAACAATGAGCAGTTCTTC. V gene TRBV5-5 combines with J gene TRBJ2-1, with unresolved D. CDR1 and CDR2 (germline): SGHKS, YYEKEE (reference sequence). Trimming pared 4 bases from V and 5 bases from J, leaving 16 bases between. The CDR3 is 15 residues long.

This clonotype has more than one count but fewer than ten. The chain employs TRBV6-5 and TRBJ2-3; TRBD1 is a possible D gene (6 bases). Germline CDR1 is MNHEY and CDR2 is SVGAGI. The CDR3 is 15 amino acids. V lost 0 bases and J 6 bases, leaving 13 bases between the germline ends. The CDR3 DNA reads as TGTGCCAGCAGTTACTCGAACAGGGCGGTTGATACGCAGTATTTT. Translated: CASSYSNRAVDTQYF.

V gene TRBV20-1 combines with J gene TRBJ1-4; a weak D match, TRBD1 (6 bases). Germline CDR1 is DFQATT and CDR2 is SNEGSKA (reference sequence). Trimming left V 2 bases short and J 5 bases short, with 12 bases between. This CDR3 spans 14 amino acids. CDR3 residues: CSARRGGSNEKLFF. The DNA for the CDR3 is TGCAGTGCTAGACGAGGGGGATCAAATGAAAAACTGTTTTTT.

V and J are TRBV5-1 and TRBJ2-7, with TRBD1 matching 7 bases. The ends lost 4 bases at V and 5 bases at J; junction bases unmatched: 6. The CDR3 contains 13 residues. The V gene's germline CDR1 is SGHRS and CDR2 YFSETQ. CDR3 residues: CASSQGQNDEQYV. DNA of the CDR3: TGCGCCAGCAGCCAGGGACAGAACGACGAGCAGTACGTC.

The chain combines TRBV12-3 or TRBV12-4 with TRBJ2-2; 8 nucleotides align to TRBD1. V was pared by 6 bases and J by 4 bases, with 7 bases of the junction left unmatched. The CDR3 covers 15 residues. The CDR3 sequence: CASSHRQGSTGELFF. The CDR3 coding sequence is TGTGCCAGCAGCCATCGACAGGGGTCCACCGGGGAGCTGTTTTTT.

CDR3 sequence: CSARDWSTSGGPGETQYF. In DNA, the CDR3 is TGCAGTGCTAGAGATTGGTCGACTAGCGGGGGGCCGGGGGAGACCCAGTACTTC. The chain joins TRBV20-1 to TRBJ2-5, with TRBD2 identical over 13 bases. The CDR3 is 18 residues long. V lost 0 bases, J lost 5 bases, and 12 bases stayed unmatched. CDR1 DFQATT and CDR2 SNEGSKA come from the germline V gene (reference sequence).

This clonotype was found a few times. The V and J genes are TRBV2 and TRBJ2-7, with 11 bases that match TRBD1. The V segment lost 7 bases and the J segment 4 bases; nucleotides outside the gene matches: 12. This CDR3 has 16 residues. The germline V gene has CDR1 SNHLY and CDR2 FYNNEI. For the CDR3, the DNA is TGTGCCAGCAAGGATCAGGACAGGGGGCGCAGGTACGAGCAGTACTTC. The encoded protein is CASKDQDRGRRYEQYF.

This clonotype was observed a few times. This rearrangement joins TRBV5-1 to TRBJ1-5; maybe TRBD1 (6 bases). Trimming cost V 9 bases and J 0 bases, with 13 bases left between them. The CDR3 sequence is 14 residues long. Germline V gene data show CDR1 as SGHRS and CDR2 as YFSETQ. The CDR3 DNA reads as TGCGCCACACTCCCGGACAGTAGCAATCAGCCCCAGCATTTT. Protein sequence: CATLPDSSNQPQHF.